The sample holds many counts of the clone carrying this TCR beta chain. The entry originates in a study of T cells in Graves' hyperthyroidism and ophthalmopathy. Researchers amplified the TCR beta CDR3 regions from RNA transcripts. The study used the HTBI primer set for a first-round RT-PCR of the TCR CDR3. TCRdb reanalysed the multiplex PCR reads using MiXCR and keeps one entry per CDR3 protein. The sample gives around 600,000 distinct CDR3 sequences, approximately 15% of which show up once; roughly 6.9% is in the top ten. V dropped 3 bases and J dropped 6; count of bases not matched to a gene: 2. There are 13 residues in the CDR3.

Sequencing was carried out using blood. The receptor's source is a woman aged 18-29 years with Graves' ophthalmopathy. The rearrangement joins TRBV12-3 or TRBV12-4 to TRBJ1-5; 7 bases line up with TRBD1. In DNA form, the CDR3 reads TGTGCCAGCAGTTTTAGGGACAGTCAGCCCCAGCATTTT. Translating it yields CASSFRDSQPQHF.